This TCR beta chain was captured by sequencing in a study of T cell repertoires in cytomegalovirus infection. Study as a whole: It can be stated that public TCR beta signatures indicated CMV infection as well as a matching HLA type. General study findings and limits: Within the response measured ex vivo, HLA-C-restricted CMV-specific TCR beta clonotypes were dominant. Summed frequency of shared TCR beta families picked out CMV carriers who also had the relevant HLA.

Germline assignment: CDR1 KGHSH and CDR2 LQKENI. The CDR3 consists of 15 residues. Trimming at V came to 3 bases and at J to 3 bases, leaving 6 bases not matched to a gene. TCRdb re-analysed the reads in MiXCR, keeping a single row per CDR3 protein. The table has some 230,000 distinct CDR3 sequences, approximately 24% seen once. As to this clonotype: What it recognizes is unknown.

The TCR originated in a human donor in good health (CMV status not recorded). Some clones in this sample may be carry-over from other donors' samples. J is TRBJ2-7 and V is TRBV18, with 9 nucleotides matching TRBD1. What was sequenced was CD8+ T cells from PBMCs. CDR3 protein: CASSPQDRGFYEQYF. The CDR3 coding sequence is TGTGCCAGCTCACCTCAGGACAGGGGTTTCTACGAGCAGTACTTC.